The 22 T cell receptor beta chains below were found in one sample sequenced in a study of control samples from healthy donors and cancer patients. The protocol was immunoSEQ multiplex PCR, while the TCRdb copy is restricted to in-frame clones and leaves out a portion. This repertoire shows 50,000 to 65,000 clones, 90% found once; its top ten account for 0.95% to 1.5%. The sample consisted of PBMCs. These receptors were obtained from a woman aged 45-59 years with colorectal cancer.

This clone was detected once. The chain carries TRBV10-2 and TRBJ2-3; D possibly corresponds to TRBD2 (7 bases). This CDR3 is 16 amino acids long. V was cut by 7 bases and J by 1 base, with 18 bases left in between. Looked up from germline, CDR1 is WSHSY and CDR2 is SAAADI. CDR3 sequence reads: CASTSPSGQRTDTQYF. The CDR3 DNA is TGCGCCAGCACGTCTCCTAGCGGACAGCGCACAGATACGCAGTATTTT.

J is TRBJ2-1 and V is TRBV7-3; 9 nucleotides agree with TRBD2. The length of the CDR3 is 15 residues. Germline assignment: CDR1 SGHTA and CDR2 FQGTGA. Losses at the gene ends were 5 bases for V and 2 bases for J; bases not matched to a gene: 4. Written as DNA, the CDR3 is TGTGCCAGCAGCGTGGGACTAGCTGCCTACAATGAGCAGTTCTTC. The encoded protein is CASSVGLAAYNEQFF.

The rearrangement uses TRBV21-1 and TRBJ1-3. TRBV21-1 is deemed a pseudogene. The CDR3 has 17 residues. The CDR3 sequence: CASSKRYFVRRGNTIYF. For the CDR3, the DNA is TGTGCCAGCAGCAAAAGATACTTCGTAAGGCGTGGAAACACCATATATTTT.

The rearrangement links TRBV5-1 to TRBJ1-5; possibly TRBD1 for D (5 bases). Trimming removed 0 bases at V and 6 bases at J, with 10 bases between. Germline-derived CDR1 and CDR2 are SGHRS and YFSETQ. This CDR3 region has 14 residues. The CDR3 nucleotides read TGCGCCAGCAGCTTGGGGCAGGGCAGTCAGCCCCAGCATTTT. This codes for CASSLGQGSQPQHF.

The chain is built from TRBV5-1 and TRBJ2-7; TRBD1 aligns across 8 bases. Germline V gives CDR1 SGHRS, CDR2 YFSETQ. V shed 7 bases, J shed 5 bases, and the junction held 2 bases outside the gene matches. The CDR3 is made up of 11 amino acids. Here the CDR3 DNA reads TGCGCCAGCCGGACAGGGCACGAGCAGTACTTC. Protein product: CASRTGHEQYF.

This sequence joins TRBV6-1 and TRBJ2-1; 7 bases are shared with TRBD1. Germline loops: CDR1 MNHNS, CDR2 SASEGT. J was trimmed by 8 bases and V by 4 bases; bases with no gene match: 14. This CDR3 has 16 residues. This CDR3 is CASSGGGRAYPHEQFF. In nucleotides, the CDR3 is TGTGCCAGCAGTGGAGGGGGCCGGGCTTACCCCCATGAGCAGTTCTTC.

This clone was observed a few times. The chain couples TRBV27 to TRBJ1-1; perhaps TRBD1 as D (5 bases). The germline V and J ends were trimmed by 2 bases and 2 bases, with 18 bases remaining between them. CDR3 length: 17 amino acids. CDR1 is MNHEY and CDR2 is SMNVEV in the germline V gene (reference sequence). In DNA form, the CDR3 reads TGTGCCAGCAGTTTAGGGGGTGGTAACCTTTTTAACACTGAAGCTTTCTTT. It translates to CASSLGGGNLFNTEAFF.

The V call is TRBV27, the J call TRBJ1-2; D might be TRBD1 (5 bases). Germline lookup yields CDR1 MNHEY and CDR2 SMNVEV (reference sequence). The CDR3 is made up of 14 amino acids. The V end was cut by 6 bases, the J end by 3 bases, with 14 bases between. In DNA, the CDR3 is TGTGCCAGCAGCCAACGGGGGTTCCACTATGGCTACACCTTC. It encodes CASSQRGFHYGYTF.

The rearrangement joins TRBV5-6 to TRBJ2-1, with TRBD2 matching 8 bases. Per germline, CDR1 SGHDT and CDR2 YYEEEE. This CDR3 has 17 amino acids. V shed 1 base and J 4 bases; nucleotides not matched to a gene: 10. The CDR3 loop is CASSLWTSPRLYNEQFF. The CDR3 nucleotides read TGTGCCAGCAGCTTGTGGACTAGCCCCCGATTATACAATGAGCAGTTCTTC.

This chain joins TRBV6-5 and TRBJ2-5; TRBD1 agrees at 10 bases. The germline gives CDR1 MNHEY, CDR2 SVGAGI. V gave up 6 bases and J gave up 3 bases; unmatched junction bases: 1. This CDR3 region has 13 residues. The CDR3 DNA reads TGTGCCAGCAGAGGACAGGGGGAAGAGACCCAGTACTTC. It translates to CASRGQGEETQYF.

Concerning this clone: Other DNA sequences in the same sample also yield this CDR3. V usage is TRBV5-1 and J usage is TRBJ1-2; TRBD1 aligns across 7 bases. This CDR3 comprises 15 residues. V was clipped by 0 bases and J by 4 bases; unmatched bases: 6. Germline CDR1 reads SGHRS; CDR2 reads YFSETQ. The CDR3 here is CASSLGQGGTYGYTF. CDR3 sequence (DNA): TGCGCCAGCAGCTTGGGTCAGGGGGGGACCTATGGCTACACCTTC.

The chain couples TRBV19 to TRBJ1-3; D gene unclear. The CDR3 totals 14 residues. V was trimmed by 5 bases and J by 0 bases, leaving 8 bases between them. Germline values: CDR1 LNHDA, CDR2 SQIVND (reference sequence). CDR3 nucleotide sequence: TGTGCCAGTAGTTTGTACAGCTCTGGAAACACCATATATTTT. Amino acids: CASSLYSSGNTIYF.

The rearrangement joins TRBV11-1 to TRBJ1-3; D is undetermined. The CDR3 sequence is 16 residues long. V dropped 0 bases and J dropped 0 bases, with 9 bases sitting between them. CDR1 SGHAT and CDR2 FQDESV come from the germline V gene (reference sequence). The CDR3 bases are TGTGCCAGCAGCTTAGCGCTCGTGGACTCTGGAAACACCATATATTTT. This encodes CASSLALVDSGNTIYF.

This chain uses TRBV7-3 with TRBJ2-3; TRBD2 aligns across 7 bases. This CDR3 is 14 amino acids long. Per germline, CDR1 SGHTA and CDR2 FQGTGA. Germline trimming cut 0 bases from V and 3 bases from J; bases unmatched to any gene: 0. The CDR3 nucleotides are TGTGCCAGCAGCTTAACGGGAGGGACAGATACGCAGTATTTT. This translates into CASSLTGGTDTQYF.

J is TRBJ1-3 and V is TRBV10-3; perhaps TRBD1 as D (5 bases). This CDR3 has 16 amino acids. Per germline, CDR1 ENHRY and CDR2 SYGVKD. V was clipped by 3 bases and J by 0 bases, with 12 bases between them. The CDR3 DNA sequence: TGTGCCATCAGTGACCGGGGGATTAGCTCTGGAAACACCATATATTTT. Translating it yields CAISDRGISSGNTIYF.

The J gene is TRBJ1-3, the V gene TRBV5-1; D perhaps matches TRBD1 (5 bases). This CDR3 is built from 14 residues. Trimming left V 7 bases short and J 2 bases short, with 13 bases between. The germline gives CDR1 SGHRS, CDR2 YFSETQ. Written as DNA, the CDR3 is TGCGCCAGCTCCGCCAGGGACCCTGGAAACACCATATATTTT. This gives the protein CASSARDPGNTIYF.

This clone was seen a single time. The rearrangement uses TRBV10-3 and TRBJ1-1; the D gene is possibly TRBD1 (5 bases). Germline V gives CDR1 ENHRY, CDR2 SYGVKD. This CDR3 spans 15 amino acids. V was trimmed by 0 bases and J by 0 bases, leaving 8 bases between them. CDR3 nucleotide sequence: TGTGCCATCAGTGAGTCCCAGGGCTTGAACACTGAAGCTTTCTTT. It encodes CAISESQGLNTEAFF.

This rearrangement joins TRBV24-1 to TRBJ1-5; D not certain. V gave up 4 bases and J gave up 0 bases, with 3 bases separating them. The CDR3 sequence is 13 residues long. Germline-derived CDR1 and CDR2 are KGHDR and SFDVKD. CDR3 sequence (DNA): TGTGCCACCAGTGAGAGTAGCAATCAGCCCCAGCATTTT. This sequence encodes CATSESSNQPQHF.

This CDR3 reads CASKAGVSTDTQYF. The CDR3 nucleotides are TGTGCCAGCAAGGCCGGGGTGAGCACAGATACGCAGTATTTT. This chain uses TRBV5-4 with TRBJ2-3; the D gene is possibly TRBD2 (5 bases). Germline V gene lookup returns CDR1 SGHNT and CDR2 YYREEE (reference sequence). There are 14 residues in the CDR3. V was pared by 6 bases and J by 0 bases, with 11 bases between.

The V call is TRBV27, the J call TRBJ2-7, with 7 bases identical to TRBD1. V trimming: 6 bases; J trimming: 5 bases; junction bases outside the gene matches: 16. CDR1 is MNHEY and CDR2 is SMNVEV in the germline V gene (reference sequence). There are 16 residues in the CDR3. The DNA for the CDR3 is TGTGCCAGCAGCTCCCCTTCCGGGACCCAGGGGGACGAGCAGTACTTC. Protein sequence: CASSSPSGTQGDEQYF.

This chain uses TRBV6-1 with TRBJ1-2; D unresolved. V gave up 1 base and J gave up 4 bases, with 13 bases separating them. The CDR3 has 15 residues. The germline gives CDR1 MNHNS, CDR2 SASEGT. CDR3 coding DNA: TGTGCCAGCAGTGAAGAGGCAGAAAGTGGCTATGGCTACACCTTC. Its translation: CASSEEAESGYGYTF.

This chain links TRBV10-3 with TRBJ2-7, with 8 bases matching TRBD2. With 5 bases clipped from V and 2 bases from J, the junction kept 8 bases outside the gene matches. Looked up from germline, CDR1 is ENHRY and CDR2 is SYGVKD. The CDR3 totals 15 residues. CDR3: CAISRDGGGAYEQYF. CDR3 DNA sequence: TGTGCCATCAGTAGGGACGGGGGGGGAGCCTACGAGCAGTACTTC.